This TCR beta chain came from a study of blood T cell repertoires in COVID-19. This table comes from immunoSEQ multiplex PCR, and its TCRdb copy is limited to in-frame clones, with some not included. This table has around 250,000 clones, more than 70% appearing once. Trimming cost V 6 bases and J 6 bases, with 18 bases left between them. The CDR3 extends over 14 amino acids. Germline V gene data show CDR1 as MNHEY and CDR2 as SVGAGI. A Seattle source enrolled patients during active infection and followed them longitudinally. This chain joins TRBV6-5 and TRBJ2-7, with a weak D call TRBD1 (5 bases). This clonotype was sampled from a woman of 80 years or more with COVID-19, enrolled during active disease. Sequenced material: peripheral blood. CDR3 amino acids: CASSSPPTASEQYV. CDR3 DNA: TGTGCCAGCAGCTCACCGCCGACAGCCTCCGAGCAGTACGTC.